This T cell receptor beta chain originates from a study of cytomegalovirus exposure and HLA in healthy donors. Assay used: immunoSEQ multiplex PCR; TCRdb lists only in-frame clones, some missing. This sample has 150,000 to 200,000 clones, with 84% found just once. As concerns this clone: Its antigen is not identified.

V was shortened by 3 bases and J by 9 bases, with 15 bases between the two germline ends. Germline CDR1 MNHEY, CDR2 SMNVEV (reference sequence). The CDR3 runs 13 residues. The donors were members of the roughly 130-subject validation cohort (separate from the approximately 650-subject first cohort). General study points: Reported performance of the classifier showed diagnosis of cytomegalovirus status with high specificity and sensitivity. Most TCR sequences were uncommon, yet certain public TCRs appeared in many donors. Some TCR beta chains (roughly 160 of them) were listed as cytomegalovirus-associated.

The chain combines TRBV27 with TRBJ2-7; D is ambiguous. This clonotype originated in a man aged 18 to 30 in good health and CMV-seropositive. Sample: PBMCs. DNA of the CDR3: TGTGCCAGCAGTTTTGAGGTCGGCAATACGCAGTACTTC. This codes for CASSFEVGNTQYF.